This T cell receptor beta chain was recovered during a study of blood T cell repertoires in COVID-19. Whole-study context: PBMCs, B-cell-depleted T cells, or T cells provided the cDNA or gDNA that made up the material.

This CDR3 contains 17 residues. V gave up 3 bases and J gave up 3 bases; unmatched junction bases: 10. CDR1 is KGHSH and CDR2 is LQKENI in the germline V gene. The table came from immunoSEQ multiplex PCR; TCRdb's copy has only in-frame clones and leaves some out. The sample contains about 240,000 clones, roughly 89% of which appear only once. Everyone who took part was 18 to 89 years old, and they came from about two dozen US areas. Cohorts were based on clinical histories the participants reported. Recovered participants had two consecutive negative NP/OP PCR tests, healthcare professional clearance, or symptom resolution.

Sample: PBMCs or T cells enriched from blood (not recorded which). This sequence was found in a woman under 40 who had recovered from COVID-19. V is TRBV18 and J is TRBJ1-4; 7 nucleotides align to TRBD1. In DNA, the CDR3 is TGTGCCAGCTCACCCAGATTTGCGGGACAGTCTAATGAAAAACTGTTTTTT. Encoded protein: CASSPRFAGQSNEKLFF.